The 15 T cell receptor beta chains given below trace back to one sample, sequenced in a study of shared clonotypes between healthy human individuals. Assay used: immunoSEQ multiplex PCR; TCRdb lists only in-frame clones, some missing. The sample shows approximately 340,000 clones, over 65% of them seen only once. Sequenced sample: memory CD4+ T cells sorted from blood. As for subset: CD45RA-negative fraction. The receptors derive from a young man in good health.

Points on this clone: Within the sample, other DNA sequences also encode this same CDR3. This rearrangement joins TRBV6-4 to TRBJ2-3, with D possibly matching TRBD2 (5 bases). The CDR3 has 14 amino acids. CDR1 is MRHNA, CDR2 SNTAGT, per germline. The germline V and J ends were trimmed by 6 bases and 3 bases, with 13 bases remaining between them. The CDR3 loop is CASSLAGGTDTQYF. The DNA of the CDR3 is TGTGCCAGCAGCTTGGCCGGCGGGACAGATACGCAGTATTTT.

In this sample, this clone turned up once. The V gene is TRBV19, the J gene TRBJ1-2, with D perhaps TRBD1 (5 bases). Trimming removed 0 bases at V and 5 bases at J, with 10 bases between. Per germline, CDR1 LNHDA and CDR2 SQIVND (reference sequence). CDR3 length: 14 residues. CDR3 DNA: TGTGCCAGTAGTATAGATAACAGGCTATATGGCTACACCTTC. Its translation: CASSIDNRLYGYTF. Full variable domain (missing parts from reference TRBV19 and TRBJ1-2): DGGITQSPKYLFRKEGQNVTLSCEQNLNHDAMYWYRQDPGQGLRLIYYSQIVNDFQKGDIAEGYSVSREKKESFPLTVTSAQKNPTAFYLCASSIDNRLYGYTFGSGTRLTVV.

The chain couples TRBV5-1 to TRBJ2-5; 9 nucleotides line up with TRBD2. Germline V CDR1 and CDR2: SGHRS, YFSETQ. This CDR3 region has 15 residues. Trimming cost V 7 bases and J 0 bases; bases outside gene matches: 7. The CDR3 DNA is TGCGCCAGCGGCCAGAGCGGGGGGAACCAAGAGACCCAGTACTTC. It encodes CASGQSGGNQETQYF. The whole variable domain, remainder taken from reference TRBV5-1 and TRBJ2-5, is KAGVTQTPRYLIKTRGQQVTLSCSPISGHRSVSWYQQTPGQGLQFLFEYFSETQRNKGNFPGRFSGRQFSNSRSEMNVSTLELGDSALYLCASGQSGGNQETQYFGPGTRLLVL.

This clone occurred once. The sample holds other DNA sequences that translate to the same CDR3. The V gene is TRBV28, the J gene TRBJ1-5, with TRBD1 matching over 8 bases. CDR3 length: 15 residues. Looked up from germline, CDR1 is MDHEN and CDR2 is SYDVKM. V shed 3 bases, J shed 3 bases, and the junction held 4 bases outside the gene matches. DNA of the CDR3: TGTGCCAGCAGTTTGAGACAGGGGCCCAATCAGCCCCAGCATTTT. Translated, it gives CASSLRQGPNQPQHF.

The chain employs TRBV19 and TRBJ2-7, with D possibly being TRBD1 (5 bases). Looked up from germline, CDR1 is LNHDA and CDR2 is SQIVND (reference sequence). CDR3 length: 12 amino acids. V lost 7 bases, J lost 3 bases, and 10 bases lay in between. The CDR3 bases are TGTGCCAGTATTGGGGCAGGCTACGAGCAGTACTTC. This codes for CASIGAGYEQYF. Using reference TRBV19 and TRBJ2-7 for the parts outside the CDR3, the full variable domain is DGGITQSPKYLFRKEGQNVTLSCEQNLNHDAMYWYRQDPGQGLRLIYYSQIVNDFQKGDIAEGYSVSREKKESFPLTVTSAQKNPTAFYLCASIGAGYEQYFGPGTRLTVT.

This clone was recorded a few times. Other DNA sequences from this sample encode an identical CDR3 as well. The V and J genes are TRBV7-2 and TRBJ2-5; no clear D. There are 12 residues in the CDR3. Germline values: CDR1 SGHTA, CDR2 FQGNSA. Deletions cut 0 bases from V and 5 bases from J, with 4 bases between. The CDR3 DNA sequence: TGTGCCAGCAGCTTAGCCGGCGAGACCCAGTACTTC. Amino acids: CASSLAGETQYF.

The CDR3 coding sequence is TGCGCCAGCAGCTTGGGTGGGACAGGGTACGAAAAACTGTTTTTT. It specifies CASSLGGTGYEKLFF. The genes are TRBV5-1 and TRBJ1-4, with 9 bases aligning to TRBD1. Trimming at V came to 0 bases and at J to 8 bases, leaving 5 bases not matched to a gene. CDR1 and CDR2 (germline): SGHRS, YFSETQ. This CDR3 is built from 15 residues.

The gene calls are TRBV5-1 and TRBJ2-4; 9 nucleotides align to TRBD2. Trimming removed 4 bases from V and 6 bases from J; junction bases left unmatched: 11. The CDR3 runs to 16 residues. Germline CDR1 and CDR2: SGHRS and YFSETQ. The CDR3 DNA reads as TGCGCCAGCAGCGGTGGACTAGCGATAATTGGAAACATTCAGTACTTC. Residues: CASSGGLAIIGNIQYF. Complete variable domain (other parts from reference TRBV5-1 and TRBJ2-4): KAGVTQTPRYLIKTRGQQVTLSCSPISGHRSVSWYQQTPGQGLQFLFEYFSETQRNKGNFPGRFSGRQFSNSRSEMNVSTLELGDSALYLCASSGGLAIIGNIQYFGAGTRLSVL.

Only a few counts were recorded for this clone. The chain couples TRBV28 to TRBJ1-1; D is unclear. The V and J ends lost 8 bases and 4 bases respectively, with 23 bases between them. The CDR3 consists of 16 residues. Germline V gene sequence: CDR1 MDHEN, CDR2 SYDVKM. The CDR3 DNA is TGTGCCAGCGTTAGGGCGTGGAATGGACGTGGCACTGAAGCTTTCTTT. This encodes CASVRAWNGRGTEAFF. The full variable domain, completed using reference TRBV28 and TRBJ1-1, is DVKVTQSSRYLVKRTGEKVFLECVQDMDHENMFWYRQDPGLGLRLIYFSYDVKMKEKGDIPEGYSVSREKKERFSLILESASTNQTSMYLCASVRAWNGRGTEAFFGQGTRLTVV.

J is TRBJ2-2 and V is TRBV5-1; 9 positions agree with TRBD2. The V segment lost 1 base and the J segment 5 bases; nucleotides outside the gene matches: 6. This CDR3 contains 16 residues. The germline gives CDR1 SGHRS, CDR2 YFSETQ. In DNA form, the CDR3 reads TGCGCCAGCAGCTTGTACGGGAGCGGGGGGACCGGGGAGCTGTTTTTT. This gives the protein CASSLYGSGGTGELFF.

This clone was observed many times. One junction end does not reproduce the germline sequence, and a read error may be involved. V gene TRBV7-7 combines with J gene TRBJ2-7; 7 bases agree with TRBD1. The CDR3 sequence is 19 residues long. The germline CDR1 and CDR2 sequences are SSHAT and FNYEAQ (reference sequence). Here the CDR3 DNA reads TGTGCTAGCAGCCCATGTAGGTTAAGCTCGGAGAAACAGGGGTACGAGCAGTACTTC. Amino acids: CASSPCRLSSEKQGYEQYF.

J is TRBJ2-5 and V is TRBV5-1; D call uncertain. Germline loops: CDR1 SGHRS, CDR2 YFSETQ. The CDR3 spans 11 residues. V lost 4 bases and J 5 bases, leaving 6 bases between the germline ends. The CDR3 DNA sequence: TGCGCCAGCAGCCTCTCGGAGACCCAGTACTTC. As protein: CASSLSETQYF.

As for this clone: Compared with germline, one end of the junction differs, possibly owing to a read error. The chain couples TRBV18 to TRBJ1-6, with a weak D call TRBD1 (6 bases). The CDR3 totals 16 residues. Looked up from germline, CDR1 is KGHSH and CDR2 is LQKENI. The CDR3 sequence is CVSSQDGDRRNSPLHF. As DNA, the CDR3 is TGTGTCAGCTCACAGGACGGCGACAGGCGGAATTCACCCCTCCACTTT.

The chain is built from TRBV10-3 and TRBJ2-7; TRBD2 aligns across 10 bases. Germline CDR1 reads ENHRY; CDR2 reads SYGVKD. The junction had 5 bases not matched to a gene; V was cut back by 8 bases and J by 4 bases. The CDR3 totals 13 residues. CDR3 sequence: CAIGLAEIYEQYF. In nucleotides, the CDR3 is TGTGCCATCGGACTAGCGGAGATATACGAGCAGTACTTC.

This rearrangement joins TRBV19 to TRBJ2-7, with 7 nucleotides matching TRBD1. With V trimmed by 1 base and J by 2 bases, 2 bases remained unmatched. From germline, CDR1 is LNHDA and CDR2 SQIVND (reference sequence). The CDR3 contains 14 residues. The CDR3 spells CASSIAQGAYEQYF. CDR3 coding DNA: TGTGCCAGTAGTATAGCCCAGGGGGCCTACGAGCAGTACTTC.